Listed here are 15 T cell receptor beta chains from one sample, sequenced in a study of blood T cell repertoires in COVID-19. TCRdb's table, derived via immunoSEQ multiplex PCR, lists solely in-frame clones and lacks some. Among tens of thousands of clones listed, roughly 87% were seen once. Sequencing was performed on peripheral blood. The receptors come from a human donor with active COVID-19. The donor label of this sample is uncertain.

The gene calls are TRBV12-2 and TRBJ1-6; the table assigns TRBD1, which was not confirmed against the DNA. TRBV12-2 is designated a pseudogene. The CDR3 runs to 20 residues. CDR3: CASRLVSGGAKGARNSPLHF. In DNA form, the CDR3 reads TGTGCAAGTCGCTTAGTTTCAGGTGGGGCCAAGGGGGCACGGAATTCACCCCTCCACTTT.

This clone was recorded only once. The chain is built from TRBV11-3 and TRBJ2-7, with TRBD1 as a possible D gene (5 bases). Germline V gives CDR1 SGHNT, CDR2 YENEEA. The CDR3 is made up of 13 amino acids. V lost 3 bases, J lost 3 bases, and 9 bases lay in between. In DNA form, the CDR3 reads TGTGCCAGCAGCTTGGACACTGGCTACGAGCAGTACTTC. Protein: CASSLDTGYEQYF.

This rearrangement joins TRBV28 to TRBJ1-2, with D possibly matching TRBD1 (6 bases). Trimming left V 6 bases short and J 14 bases short, with 16 bases between. The CDR3 consists of 11 residues. CDR1 and CDR2 from the germline V gene are MDHEN and SYDVKM. In DNA, the CDR3 is TGTGCCAGCAGACAGGGCAGGGTGGATACCTTC. Translated, it gives CASRQGRVDTF.

This clone was seen a single time. The chain uses TRBV6-5 and TRBJ1-5, with 7 bases that match TRBD1. Germline CDR1 MNHEY, CDR2 SVGAGI. With 7 bases clipped from V and 0 bases from J, the junction kept 6 bases outside the gene matches. The CDR3 length is 15 residues. The CDR3 DNA reads as TGTGCCAGCAAAGACAGGGTCCTTAGCAATCAGCCCCAGCATTTT. Translated, it gives CASKDRVLSNQPQHF.

The rearrangement joins TRBV11-3 to TRBJ1-1; D not certain. The ends were cut back, 5 bases at V and 5 bases at J, with 12 bases in the middle. This CDR3 comprises 13 residues. Germline values: CDR1 SGHNT, CDR2 YENEEA. The CDR3 DNA reads as TGTGCCAGCAGCGCAGGCCAACAAACTGAAGCTTTCTTT. Translation: CASSAGQQTEAFF.

The chain couples TRBV7-2 to TRBJ1-2; possibly TRBD1 for D (5 bases). Germline CDR1 SGHTA, CDR2 FQGNSA. This CDR3 region has 14 residues. V lost 4 bases, J lost 6 bases, and 15 bases lay in between. The CDR3 here is CASSSQGWGNGYTF. For the CDR3, the DNA is TGTGCCAGCAGCTCCCAGGGCTGGGGAAATGGCTACACCTTC.

The chain employs TRBV3-1 (or the pseudogene TRBV3-2) and TRBJ2-3; D remains unclear. Trimming pared 4 bases from V and 5 bases from J, leaving 10 bases between. The CDR3 extends over 13 amino acids. Germline loops: CDR1 LGHDT, CDR2 YNNKEL (reference sequence). The CDR3 DNA reads as TGTGCCAGCAGCCCAGCGACGAGAGATACGCAGTATTTT. Translated: CASSPATRDTQYF.

This sequence joins TRBV19 and TRBJ2-1; D gene unclear. V lost 3 bases, J lost 0 bases, and 12 bases lay in between. The CDR3 is 16 amino acids. CDR1 and CDR2 (germline): LNHDA, SQIVND (reference sequence). CDR3 in DNA: TGTGCCAGTAGTATTAGACTCCAGAGCTCCTACAATGAGCAGTTCTTC. It specifies CASSIRLQSSYNEQFF.

V is TRBV5-1 and J is TRBJ2-4, with 9 bases fitting TRBD2. The J segment lost 0 bases and the V segment lost 2 bases, leaving 9 bases of the junction unmatched. The CDR3 extends over 18 amino acids. Germline CDR1 reads SGHRS; CDR2 reads YFSETQ. The CDR3 reads CASSFAGGPKLAKNIQYF. Here the CDR3 DNA reads TGCGCCAGCAGCTTCGCGGGGGGGCCTAAGCTAGCCAAAAACATTCAGTACTTC.

CDR3 amino acids: CSVEDSPGGGPNTEAFF. CDR3 in DNA: TGCAGCGTTGAAGATTCTCCTGGTGGAGGGCCGAACACTGAAGCTTTCTTT. The chain uses TRBV29-1 and TRBJ1-1, with no clear D. This CDR3 is 17 amino acids long. Trimming pared 0 bases from V and 1 base from J, leaving 18 bases between. Germline lookup yields CDR1 SQVTM and CDR2 ANQGSEA.

The chain links TRBV5-1 to TRBJ1-6; 8 positions agree with TRBD1. Germline V gene sequence: CDR1 SGHRS, CDR2 YFSETQ. This CDR3 spans 15 amino acids. J lost 6 bases, V lost 4 bases, and 6 bases had no gene match. The CDR3 loop is CASSPSGQGNSPLHF. The CDR3 DNA follows: TGCGCCAGCAGCCCGTCCGGACAGGGTAATTCACCCCTCCACTTT.

This chain connects TRBV10-3 to TRBJ2-1; 7 bases map to TRBD1. The CDR3 spans 15 residues. From germline, CDR1 is ENHRY and CDR2 SYGVKD. The trim removed 6 bases at V and 6 bases at J, leaving 11 bases unmatched. The CDR3: CAISPGQIIGNEQFF. The CDR3 DNA reads as TGTGCCATCAGCCCGGGACAGATAATAGGCAATGAGCAGTTCTTC.

The chain joins TRBV4-3 to TRBJ1-2; possibly TRBD1 for D (6 bases). The CDR3 spans 13 residues. Germline-derived CDR1 and CDR2 are LGHNA and YSLEER. V dropped 0 bases and J dropped 4 bases, with 6 bases sitting between them. Written as DNA, the CDR3 is TGCGCCAGCAGCCAAGAACAGGGCTATGGCTACACCTTC. Amino acid sequence: CASSQEQGYGYTF.

The V and J genes are TRBV6-5 and TRBJ2-2; TRBD1 matches at 8 bases. V lost 8 bases and J lost 4; bases outside the gene matches: 6. The germline CDR1 and CDR2 sequences are MNHEY and SVGAGI. This CDR3 contains 14 residues. The CDR3 spells CASRSGGSTGELFF. The CDR3 nucleotides are TGTGCCAGCCGTTCAGGGGGCTCCACCGGGGAGCTGTTTTTT.

CDR3 DNA sequence: TGTGCCAGCAGCCCAGGACTAGCGGGGGGCACTTCCCAGTACTTC. Amino acid sequence: CASSPGLAGGTSQYF. The gene calls are TRBV3-1 (or the pseudogene TRBV3-2) and TRBJ2-5; the match to TRBD2 covers 14 bases. The CDR3 has 15 residues. Losses at the gene ends were 4 bases for V and 9 bases for J; bases not matched to a gene: 7. Per the germline V gene, CDR1 is LGHDT and CDR2 is YNNKEL (reference sequence).